The present T cell receptor beta chain was sequenced within a study of neurological immune-mediated disorders (dated by TCRdb to about 2019). For the study in its entirety: The study compared peripheral blood TCR-beta repertoires of HTLV-I-associated myelopathy (HAM/TSP) patients, multiple sclerosis patients and healthy controls using UMI-based sequencing. The roughly 100 TCR-beta libraries covered PBMC samples along with longitudinal samples, technical triplicates, and paired sorted CD4+ and CD8+ T-cell subsets. The cohort included approximately 70 subjects: roughly 15 with HAM/TSP, about 35 with multiple sclerosis, and 20 healthy controls. What the authors observed across the whole study: The highest TCR clonal expansion was observed in HAM/TSP patients, whereas the lowest was observed in MS patients, even when compared with healthy controls. Across subjects, expanded clones never shared an identical CDR3 amino acid sequence, which suggests that the TCR-beta repertoires in every group were private.

cDNA was synthesized by template-switch 5'RACE using a primer carrying a 10-nucleotide random unique molecular identifier by which each TCR transcript was tagged. Over 190 million TCR-beta sequences, covering 15-18 subjects, were produced in each sequencing run. The RNeasy kit was used to extract total RNA. TCR-beta VDJ regions were amplified with primers for the TCR constant region and the 5'RACE anchor, using the KAPA Real-time Library Amplification kit. Sample indexes and Illumina adaptors were added in a first PCR, and a second PCR then increased library yield. After Ampure bead purification, the TCR product of roughly 650 bp was size-selected on a 2% E-gel SizeSelection system. Library quality was checked on a Bioanalyzer, concentration was measured with Qubit, and libraries were quantified with the Kapa Library Quantification kit before pooling. An Illumina HiSeq 2500 sequenced the libraries paired-end 2 x 150 bp. To increase sequence diversity, 25-30% phiX was spiked into each library pool. The original pipeline was this. Quality-filtered reads were processed with the UMI-based MiGEC pipeline, which removed over 75% of raw TCR sequences during error correction. IMGT germline references were used for aligning VDJ genes, and each clonotype was defined as a unique CDR3 amino acid sequence together with its V-J genes. Clonal expansion, Shannon diversity and CDR3 relatedness were evaluated with VDJtools (CalcPairwiseDistances, ClusterSamples), while phylogenetic trees were built in CLCbio workbench. A clone was classed as expanded if it had 8 or more unique UMIs, a cutoff based on coefficient-of-variation modelling across technical triplicates. The public reads were run again by TCRdb, first through fastp at Q25 and then through MiXCR, and only productive beta chains were kept. Under each unique CDR3 protein, matching rows form one entry showing the most common genes and DNA. The authors' filters were not applied to this entry. In this sample the table shows 45,000 or so distinct CDR3 sequences, about 13% of which occur a single time. Of the sample, roughly 1.2% is held by the ten largest clones.

This clonotype was picked up many times. Its antigen target is currently unknown. Per-base qualities were not stored, and no clone one base away is much larger. The healthy controls were volunteers from a blood bank in Maryland, USA. Libraries from unsorted PBMCs were made from 2 million PBMCs kept in RNAlater at -80 degrees C until RNA extraction. Peripheral blood was subjected to Ficoll-Hypaque density gradient centrifugation to isolate PBMCs, which were then cryopreserved in liquid nitrogen. Based on the germline V gene, the CDR1 and CDR2 sequences are SQVTM and ANQGSEA. Inclusive of the bounding cysteine and phenylalanine, the CDR3 is 11 residues long. Of the read, only the CDR3 DNA is kept; its 33 bases are in frame from base 1. Ends trimmed: V by 6 bases, J by 5 bases; bases unmatched to a gene: 2.

This TCR derives from a female donor in good health. The sequencing sample was made of PBMCs. The rearranged chain carries TRBV29-1 and TRBJ1-2; the central 8 bases match TRBD1. The CDR3 reads as follows: CSVWTGYGYTF. The sequenced DNA: TGCAGCGTATGGACAGGGTATGGCTACACCTTC.